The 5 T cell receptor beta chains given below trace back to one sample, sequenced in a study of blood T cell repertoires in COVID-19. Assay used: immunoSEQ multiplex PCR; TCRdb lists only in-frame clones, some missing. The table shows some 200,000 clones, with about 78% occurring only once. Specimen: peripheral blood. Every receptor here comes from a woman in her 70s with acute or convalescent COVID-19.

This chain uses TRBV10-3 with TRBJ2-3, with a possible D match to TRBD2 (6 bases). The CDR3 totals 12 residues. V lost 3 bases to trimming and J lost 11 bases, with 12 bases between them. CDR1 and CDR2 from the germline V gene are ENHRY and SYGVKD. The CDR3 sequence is CAISDAGLQQYF. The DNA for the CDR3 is TGTGCCATCAGTGACGCGGGACTGCAGCAGTATTTT.

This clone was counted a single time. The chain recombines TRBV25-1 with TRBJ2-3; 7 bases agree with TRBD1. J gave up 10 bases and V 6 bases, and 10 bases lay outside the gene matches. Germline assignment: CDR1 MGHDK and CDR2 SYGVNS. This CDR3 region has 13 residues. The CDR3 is CASSEAGTVAQYF. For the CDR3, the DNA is TGTGCCAGCAGCGAAGCAGGGACAGTGGCGCAGTATTTT.

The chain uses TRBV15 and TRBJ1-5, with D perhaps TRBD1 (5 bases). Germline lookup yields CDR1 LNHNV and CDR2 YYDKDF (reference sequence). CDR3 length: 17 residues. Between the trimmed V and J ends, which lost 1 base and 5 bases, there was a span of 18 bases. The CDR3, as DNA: TGTGCCACCAGCAGAGGGGCCTGGGGCCGGGTGGATCAGCCCCAGCATTTT. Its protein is CATSRGAWGRVDQPQHF. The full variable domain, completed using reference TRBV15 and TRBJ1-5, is DAMVIQNPRYQVTQFGKPVTLSCSQTLNHNVMYWYQQKSSQAPKLLFHYYDKDFNNEADTPDNFQSRRPNTSFCFLDIRSPGLGDTAMYLCATSRGAWGRVDQPQHFGDGTRLSIL.

The CDR3 is CASSQGGGDTGELFF. The CDR3 nucleotides are TGTGCCAGCAGCCAAGGAGGGGGGGACACCGGGGAGCTGTTTTTT. The chain links TRBV3-1 (or the pseudogene TRBV3-2) to TRBJ2-2; tentatively, D is TRBD2 (7 bases). V shed 1 base and J shed 3 bases, with 9 bases lying between them. This CDR3 has 15 residues. The germline gives CDR1 LGHDT, CDR2 YNNKEL (reference sequence).

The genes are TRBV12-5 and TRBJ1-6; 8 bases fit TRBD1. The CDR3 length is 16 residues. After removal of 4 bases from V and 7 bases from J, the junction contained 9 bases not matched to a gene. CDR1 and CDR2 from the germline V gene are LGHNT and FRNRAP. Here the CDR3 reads CASGWTGSSRNSPLHF. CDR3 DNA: TGTGCTAGTGGTTGGACAGGGTCGTCTCGGAATTCACCCCTCCACTTT.